A selection of T cell receptor beta chains follows, all from one sample in a study of CD8+ T cells in alopecia areata. TCRdb's table, derived via immunoSEQ multiplex PCR, lists solely in-frame clones and lacks some. The table lists about 200,000 clones, about 62% of them singletons. Material: CD4+ T cells sorted from blood, obtained at week 24, from a patient treated with tofacitinib. The receptors originated from a human donor with alopecia areata. CDR3s include the opening cysteine and the closing phenylalanine or tryptophan.

v_gene: TRBV11-2
j_gene: TRBJ2-3
CDR3aa: CASSLTSGSYTDTQYF

v_gene: TRBV30
j_gene: TRBJ2-7
CDR3aa: CAWRPPLWVSSYEQYF

v_gene: TRBV7-2
j_gene: TRBJ1-2
CDR3aa: CASSFLTGSHGYTF

v_gene: TRBV7-9
j_gene: TRBJ2-2
CDR3aa: CASSPVMNTGELFF

v_gene: TRBV15
j_gene: TRBJ2-2
CDR3aa: CATGQNRGDGELFF

v_gene: TRBV30
j_gene: TRBJ1-1
CDR3aa: CAWSVWEEAFF

v_gene: TRBV4-1
j_gene: TRBJ1-2
CDR3aa: CASSQAGRDNYGYTF

v_gene: TRBV5-1
j_gene: TRBJ2-5
CDR3aa: CASSLEGAQYF

v_gene: TRBV5-4
j_gene: TRBJ1-6
CDR3aa: CASSSFRTASSYNSPLHF

v_gene: TRBV7-9
j_gene: TRBJ1-1
CDR3aa: CASTLRGGRAEAFF

v_gene: TRBV5-4
j_gene: TRBJ1-1
CDR3aa: CASSFRLGRETEAFF

v_gene: TRBV6-5
j_gene: TRBJ1-1
CDR3aa: CASSYSRGSNTEAFF

v_gene: TRBV28
j_gene: TRBJ2-1
CDR3aa: CASHLGQGNNEQFF

v_gene: TRBV5-6
j_gene: TRBJ2-7
CDR3aa: CASSLVGSHEQYF

v_gene: TRBV9
j_gene: TRBJ2-3
CDR3aa: CASSETSGDTQYF